Included here is one TCR beta chain sequence, with context. Its antigen remains unidentified. Base qualities are not at hand, and no much larger clone is one base apart. The sample comes from a study of shared clonotypes between healthy human individuals (TCRdb year 2020). In terms of the full investigation: The cohort comprised two women and three men aged 18 to 49 years. For each donor, three plates each were used for CD4 naive and CD4 memory, two plates were used for CD8 naive, and one plate was used for CD8 memory. The study deeply sequenced blood TCR repertoires of roughly five healthy adults to estimate repertoire size and the extent of clonotype sharing between individuals. Different laboratories and diverse techniques were used to prepare libraries and sequence TCR repertoires, to increase sequencing depth and limit assay-specific biases. Per donor, leukapheresis produced somewhere between about 0.9 and 10 billion PBMCs. Study-level results and caveats: Rarefaction of sorted-subset datasets indicated incomplete sequencing despite the large sequencing depth. The small number of donors limited the genetic and exposure-history diversity represented. Pairwise subsampling led to the expectation that sequencing depth would affect the degree of clonotype sharing among donors. Naive subsets generally had larger estimated clonotype richness than memory subsets did. Sharing across a few donors was observed for around 5% of naive CD4, about 4% of naive CD8, about 2.3% of memory CD4, and about 0.38% of memory CD8 clonotypes. Only blood was sampled, and tissue TCR repertoires likely differ from those in blood. Compared with non-shared clonotypes, the clonotypes found in all four sorted-subset donors had higher generation probabilities.

The CDR1 and CDR2 encoded by the germline V gene (reference sequence) are SGHNT and YYREEE. The V and J ends are trimmed by 4 bases and 2 bases, leaving 16 bases between them. Counted from cysteine to phenylalanine, this CDR3 has 16 amino acids. The read is trimmed to its CDR3 DNA, 48 bases read in frame from base 1. The donors were healthy, HIV-negative adults with no recently reported acute infections or vaccinations. All donors were Caucasian adults living in Nashville, Tennessee, USA. CD4+ T cells were enriched by magnetic negative selection, after which naive cells were positively selected on CD45RA and the negative fraction was taken as the memory subset. Blood was obtained by leukapheresis, after which PBMCs were separated by Ficoll-Histopaque density gradient centrifugation and cryopreserved in liquid nitrogen vapor phase. Purity and quantity of every magnetically sorted T cell population were checked by analytical flow cytometry. Each sorted fraction had its genomic DNA isolated and then quantified by UV absorbance on a Nanodrop 2000c.

Using the deep immunoSEQ assay, TCR CDR3 regions were amplified from genomic DNA by multiplex PCR. Extracted genomic DNA from each cell subset was distributed evenly across all wells of several immunoSEQ 96-well plates, and each plate was treated as a replicate. Each replicate PCR for sorted subsets received about 0.2 ug genomic DNA, equal to roughly 29,000 T cell genomes. The purified libraries were quantified using a Qubit 3.0 fluorometer, sized with a Bioanalyzer 2100, and then quantified again using the KAPA Library Quantification kit. Every immunoSEQ 96-well plate was sequenced on a dedicated single-read 150-cycle Illumina NextSeq 550 flow cell. Per the authors' processing: Because the immunoSEQ output included only junctional sequences and no quality scores, the filtering could not be the same as the filtering used for full-length reads. Sequences were annotated with PyIR, a Python wrapper for IgBLAST v1.9, using IMGT germline references to assign V/J genes and CDR3. Reads were removed for weak V/J assignments (E-value above 1e-6), missing CDR3, stop codons, out-of-frame junctions, or ambiguous translated residues. V3J clonotypes were defined as sequences sharing the same inferred V gene, J gene, and CDR3 amino acid sequence. To compute the percentage overlap between repertoires, the number of shared unique clonotypes was divided by the size of the smaller repertoire. Three approaches were used to assess repertoire richness: RTK rarefaction, the Chao1 estimator, and Recon v2.1 estimates of unobserved clonotypes. Generation probabilities for all TCRbeta clonotypes obtained by the gDNA method from four donors were computed using OLGA. Entries here come from immuneACCESS through TCRdb and include only in-frame sequences with V and J called. Some clones fail to appear in such tables; in the studies checked, an unresolved V gene covers under half of the shortfall, and the cause of the remainder is unknown. V and J calls and clone size follow that table, whereas D and trimming were derived from the DNA. For this sample the table gives around 2,000,000 clones, of which about 95% were detected only once. The top ten clonotypes cover 0.13% of the sample.

The rearrangement joined TRBV5-4 to TRBJ2-1; the D gene may be TRBD1 or TRBD2, since each aligns over 5 bases. The clonotype comes from a man aged 18 to 29 in good health. Sequencing used naive CD4+ T cells sorted from blood. This sample's cell subset or site label indicates: CD45RA+ positively selected. The DNA sequence is TGTGCCAGCAGCCCACCTTGGGGGACGGCCTACAATGAGCAGTTCTTC. It is translated as CASSPPWGTAYNEQFF.